This is a list of T cell receptor beta chains from one sample in a study of response to subunit inactivated influenza vaccine. TCRdb reprocessed the RT-PCR reads via MiXCR and lists one record per CDR3 protein. The data show under 200,000 distinct CDR3 sequences, roughly 12% seen once. These same records also appear under a second study, on T cells expressing NK-cell markers.

Sequenced material: CD8+ T cells sorted from PBMCs, taken about 11 days after vaccination. The receptors were gathered from a man in his fifties who received an inactivated influenza vaccine. The CDR3 runs from the conserved cysteine through the conserved F or W. D genes are given only for firm matches. The size entry is marked missing in some rows and otherwise reads once, few, many or a size class.

v_gene: TRBV5-1; abundance: few; j_gene: TRBJ2-6; d_gene: .; CDR3nt: TGCGCCAGCAGCTTGGTTGATTTTGGGGCCAACGTCCTGACTTTC; CDR3aa: CASSLVDFGANVLTF
v_gene: TRBV4-3; abundance: .; j_gene: TRBJ2-7; d_gene: .; CDR3nt: TGCGCCAGCAGCCAAGATGGTCGTTACGAGCAGTACTTC; CDR3aa: CASSQDGRYEQYF
v_gene: TRBV19; abundance: .; j_gene: TRBJ2-1; d_gene: TRBD1; CDR3nt: TGTGCCAGGGAACCGCAGGGGGTTGCCTACAATGAGCAGTTCTTC; CDR3aa: CAREPQGVAYNEQFF
v_gene: TRBV7-9; abundance: few; j_gene: TRBJ2-2; d_gene: TRBD1; CDR3nt: TGTGCCAGCAGCAGCCGGGACAGGGGAAACACCGGGGAGCTGTTTTTT; CDR3aa: CASSSRDRGNTGELFF
v_gene: TRBV5-1; abundance: few; j_gene: TRBJ2-1; d_gene: TRBD1; CDR3nt: TGCGCCAGCAACCCAACGGACAGGGAACCCTACAATGAGCAGTTCTTC; CDR3aa: CASNPTDREPYNEQFF
v_gene: TRBV6-5; abundance: many; j_gene: TRBJ1-6; d_gene: .; CDR3nt: TGTGCCAGCAGTTACACCCCCGGTGGCATGGGCTCACCCCTCCACTTT; CDR3aa: CASSYTPGGMGSPLHF
v_gene: TRBV11-2; abundance: .; j_gene: TRBJ2-1; d_gene: .; CDR3nt: TGTGCCAGCAGCTTATCGCGGGCTTCCTACAATGAGCAGTTCTTC; CDR3aa: CASSLSRASYNEQFF
v_gene: TRBV27; abundance: few; j_gene: TRBJ2-1; d_gene: TRBD2; CDR3nt: TGTGCCAGCAGAAAGCGGGAGGGGTACAATGAGCAGTTCTTC; CDR3aa: CASRKREGYNEQFF
v_gene: TRBV12-3/TRBV12-4; abundance: many; j_gene: TRBJ2-7; d_gene: .; CDR3nt: TGTGCCAGCAGTTTGACTTTAGGGGTCTACTCCGCCTACGAGCAGTACTTC; CDR3aa: CASSLTLGVYSAYEQYF
v_gene: TRBV6-4; abundance: .; j_gene: TRBJ2-1; d_gene: TRBD2; CDR3nt: TGTGCCAGCAGTGACTCTAGGCTAGCGGGCGTCAATGAGCAGTTCTTC; CDR3aa: CASSDSRLAGVNEQFF
v_gene: TRBV6-5; abundance: .; j_gene: TRBJ1-2; d_gene: .; CDR3nt: TGTGCCAGCAGTTACGGCGCCGGCGGGAAGGGATCCTATGGCTACACCTTC; CDR3aa: CASSYGAGGKGSYGYTF
v_gene: TRBV6-5; abundance: .; j_gene: TRBJ2-7; d_gene: .; CDR3nt: TGTGCCAGCAGTTACTGGGGGAATTCACTCGGCGAGCAGTACTTC; CDR3aa: CASSYWGNSLGEQYF
v_gene: TRBV2; abundance: .; j_gene: TRBJ1-2; d_gene: TRBD1; CDR3nt: TGTGCCAGCAGGGACAGGTTCTATACCGTCTATGGCTACACCTTC; CDR3aa: CASRDRFYTVYGYTF
v_gene: TRBV4-2; abundance: few; j_gene: TRBJ2-7; d_gene: TRBD2; CDR3nt: TGTGCCAGCAGTCCGGCGGGGGGGAGCTCCTACGAGCAGTACTTC; CDR3aa: CASSPAGGSSYEQYF
v_gene: TRBV4-1; abundance: few; j_gene: TRBJ2-3; d_gene: TRBD1; CDR3nt: TGCGCCAGCAGCCAAGTACAGGGACAGTTAACAGATACGCAGTATTTT; CDR3aa: CASSQVQGQLTDTQYF
v_gene: TRBV10-3; abundance: few; j_gene: TRBJ2-5; d_gene: .; CDR3nt: TGTGCCATCAGTGAGTCGAACGTAAAGGGTTTGTCGGAGACCCAGTACTTC; CDR3aa: CAISESNVKGLSETQYF
v_gene: TRBV3-1; abundance: .; j_gene: TRBJ2-1; d_gene: .; CDR3nt: TGTGCCAGCAGCCAAGGGTGGGGGCGGGACCTCAATGAGCAGTTCTTC; CDR3aa: CASSQGWGRDLNEQFF
v_gene: TRBV2; abundance: few; j_gene: TRBJ1-5; d_gene: .; CDR3nt: TGTGCCAGCAGCGCATTTAGGAGGGGTGACCAGCCCCAGCATTTT; CDR3aa: CASSAFRRGDQPQHF
v_gene: TRBV7-9; abundance: many; j_gene: TRBJ2-2; d_gene: .; CDR3nt: TGTGCCAGCAGCTTAGCACCCAGGGTTTACACCGGGGAGCTGTTTTTT; CDR3aa: CASSLAPRVYTGELFF
v_gene: TRBV6-2/TRBV6-3; abundance: few; j_gene: TRBJ1-2; d_gene: TRBD1; CDR3nt: TGTGCCAGCAGTCCCCTGACAGGGACTAACTATGGCTACACCTTC; CDR3aa: CASSPLTGTNYGYTF
v_gene: TRBV20-1; abundance: few; j_gene: TRBJ1-4; d_gene: .; CDR3nt: TGCAGTGCTAGAGATATAGGGCCTAGCGGTTTTTTT; CDR3aa: CSARDIGPSGFF
v_gene: TRBV7-9; abundance: few; j_gene: TRBJ2-7; d_gene: .; CDR3nt: TGTGCCAGCAGCTCGACGTGGGCCTCCTACGAGCAGTACTTC; CDR3aa: CASSSTWASYEQYF
v_gene: TRBV4-1; abundance: .; j_gene: TRBJ2-5; d_gene: .; CDR3nt: TGCGCCAGCAGCTCGGGACGTGGCGAGACCCAGTACTTC; CDR3aa: CASSSGRGETQYF
v_gene: TRBV2; abundance: few; j_gene: TRBJ1-1; d_gene: .; CDR3nt: TGTGCCAGCAGTTCCGACGGGATGAACACTGAAGCTTTCTTT; CDR3aa: CASSSDGMNTEAFF
v_gene: TRBV27; abundance: .; j_gene: TRBJ2-7; d_gene: TRBD2; CDR3nt: TGTGCCAGCACCCAACCTCTAGCGGGAGTGTCCTACGAGCAGTACTTC; CDR3aa: CASTQPLAGVSYEQYF
v_gene: TRBV27; abundance: .; j_gene: TRBJ2-1; d_gene: TRBD2; CDR3nt: TGTGCCAGCAGTTTGAACGGGAGGGCGTCCTACAATGAGCAGTTCTTC; CDR3aa: CASSLNGRASYNEQFF
v_gene: TRBV28; abundance: .; j_gene: TRBJ2-7; d_gene: .; CDR3nt: TGTGCCAGCAGTCCGGGACCGACCTCCTACGAGCAGTACTTC; CDR3aa: CASSPGPTSYEQYF
v_gene: TRBV11-1; abundance: .; j_gene: TRBJ1-6; d_gene: TRBD1; CDR3nt: TGTGCCAGCAGCATCCGGGACAGAGACAGCGATAGCTCCTATAATTCACCCCTCCACTTT; CDR3aa: CASSIRDRDSDSSYNSPLHF
v_gene: TRBV29-1; abundance: many; j_gene: TRBJ2-1; d_gene: .; CDR3nt: TGCAGCGTTGACGAGGATGGGCTTCCTCACAATGAGCAGTTCTTC; CDR3aa: CSVDEDGLPHNEQFF
v_gene: TRBV7-2; abundance: few; j_gene: TRBJ2-4; d_gene: .; CDR3nt: TGTGCCAGCAGCTTACCAAGGGGGGTAGTGCAAAACATTCAGTACTTC; CDR3aa: CASSLPRGVVQNIQYF
v_gene: TRBV4-2; abundance: few; j_gene: TRBJ1-1; d_gene: .; CDR3nt: TGTGCCAGCAGCCAAAGGACAGACATGAACACTGAAGCTTTCTTT; CDR3aa: CASSQRTDMNTEAFF
v_gene: TRBV10-3; abundance: few; j_gene: TRBJ2-7; d_gene: .; CDR3nt: TGTGCCATCAGTGGGGGCGGGGATCGAACCCCCTACGAGCAGTACTTC; CDR3aa: CAISGGGDRTPYEQYF